The 21 T cell receptor beta chains reported below all come from one sample, sequenced in a study of cytomegalovirus exposure and HLA in healthy donors. In the PCR, 60 Vbeta and 13 Jbeta primers were used. The data were produced by immunoSEQ multiplex PCR, yet TCRdb's version contains in-frame clones alone and is incomplete. Of hundreds of thousands of clones in the sample, 77% are singletons; the top ten hold 2.7%. Material: PBMCs. The source of these receptors is a woman aged 55 to 70 in good health and CMV-seropositive.

V usage is TRBV18 and J usage is TRBJ1-2; 11 bases agree with TRBD1. The CDR3 runs to 15 residues. J lost 4 bases, V lost 2 bases, and 3 bases had no gene match. In germline, CDR1 is KGHSH, CDR2 LQKENI. The CDR3 DNA reads as TGTGCCAGCTCACCAGGGACAGGGGGAGGCTATGGCTACACCTTC. Protein sequence: CASSPGTGGGYGYTF.

This chain uses TRBV23-1 with TRBJ2-3; 15 bases are a match to TRBD2. TRBV23-1 is an ORF, with its function uncertain. This CDR3 has 19 amino acids. The V gene end was trimmed by 1 base and the J gene end by 4 bases; junction bases not matched to a gene: 9. This CDR3 reads CASSQFGLAGGPFADTQYF. The CDR3 DNA is TGCGCCAGCAGTCAATTCGGACTAGCGGGAGGGCCGTTCGCAGATACGCAGTATTTT.

The rearrangement links TRBV5-1 to TRBJ1-3; possibly TRBD1 for D (6 bases). This CDR3 has 17 residues. Trimming shortened V by 4 bases and J by 1 base, and 18 bases separated the two germline ends. CDR1 SGHRS and CDR2 YFSETQ come from the germline V gene. This CDR3 reads CASSERQAALSGNTIYF. The CDR3 DNA reads as TGCGCCAGCAGCGAAAGACAGGCCGCCTTATCTGGAAACACCATATATTTT.

In this sample, this clone turned up once. The chain has TRBV28 and TRBJ1-4; the match to TRBD1 covers 7 bases. Germline CDR1 reads MDHEN; CDR2 reads SYDVKM. The ends lost 3 bases at V and 6 bases at J; junction bases unmatched: 7. The CDR3 loop spans 15 amino acids. The CDR3: CASSFFRQGDEKLFF. The CDR3 coding sequence is TGTGCCAGCAGTTTCTTTCGACAGGGCGATGAAAAACTGTTTTTT.

The chain recombines TRBV29-1 with TRBJ2-1; 10 nucleotides line up with TRBD2. The junction had 9 bases not matched to a gene; V was cut back by 4 bases and J by 0 bases. Per germline, CDR1 SQVTM and CDR2 ANQGSEA. CDR3 length: 17 residues. CDR3 in amino acids: CSVGASGGLSSYNEQFF. In DNA form, the CDR3 reads TGCAGCGTTGGGGCTAGCGGGGGCCTCAGCTCCTACAATGAGCAGTTCTTC.

The V and J genes are TRBV29-1 and TRBJ1-2; D may be TRBD1 (5 bases). The CDR3 length is 13 residues. V was cut by 5 bases and J by 4 bases, with 14 bases left in between. Germline values: CDR1 SQVTM, CDR2 ANQGSEA. CDR3 nucleotide sequence: TGCAGCGTTTGGGCAGGGTTATCCTATGGCTACACCTTC. This gives the protein CSVWAGLSYGYTF.

The chain combines TRBV28 with TRBJ1-6; D is undetermined. The germline V gene encodes CDR1 MDHEN and CDR2 SYDVKM. The CDR3 spans 14 residues. V gave up 4 bases and J gave up 4 bases, with 8 bases separating them. CDR3 coding DNA: TGTGCCAGCAGTTGGGAGGGTTATAATTCACCCCTCCACTTT. It is translated as CASSWEGYNSPLHF. Full variable domain (outside the CDR3, taken from reference TRBV28 and TRBJ1-6): DVKVTQSSRYLVKRTGEKVFLECVQDMDHENMFWYRQDPGLGLRLIYFSYDVKMKEKGDIPEGYSVSREKKERFSLILESASTNQTSMYLCASSWEGYNSPLHFGNGTRLTVT.

The chain links TRBV4-3 to TRBJ2-2; TRBD2 matches 8 bases. In germline, CDR1 is LGHNA, CDR2 YSLEER. V lost 4 bases and J lost 4; bases outside the gene matches: 14. The CDR3 sequence is 18 residues long. The CDR3 sequence: CASSRKHYSGEFTGELFF. The CDR3 DNA sequence: TGCGCCAGCAGCCGAAAGCACTATAGCGGGGAATTCACCGGGGAGCTGTTTTTT.

This clone was counted only a few times. Germline and junction disagree at one end, which may indicate a read error. V usage is TRBV27 and J usage is TRBJ1-1; D is unclear. Germline V gives CDR1 MNHEY, CDR2 SMNVEV (reference sequence). The CDR3 totals 14 residues. CDR3 sequence reads: CASRLTYQDTEAFF. CDR3 sequence (DNA): TGTGCCAGCCGTTTAACCTACCAGGACACTGAAGCTTTCTTT.

Notes on this clone: Compared with germline, one end of the junction differs, possibly owing to a read error. Other DNA variants within this sample encode the same CDR3. The chain employs TRBV4-1 and TRBJ2-4; TRBD2 aligns across 12 bases. Per germline, CDR1 MGHRA and CDR2 YSYEKL. The CDR3 totals 20 residues. The CDR3: CASSQASGTSGFLAKNIQYF. Here the CDR3 DNA reads TGCGCCAGCAGCCAGGCTTCCGGGACTAGCGGGTTCTTAGCCAAGAACATTCAGTACTTC.

This rearrangement joins TRBV19 to TRBJ2-1; 10 bases map to TRBD2. Germline loops: CDR1 LNHDA, CDR2 SQIVND (reference sequence). CDR3 length equals 16 residues. The V segment lost 2 bases and the J segment 4 bases; nucleotides outside the gene matches: 5. The CDR3 spells CASSIPLAGDYNEQFF. In DNA, the CDR3 is TGTGCCAGTAGTATACCCCTAGCGGGAGATTACAATGAGCAGTTCTTC.

V gene TRBV10-3 combines with J gene TRBJ1-6, with no clear D. V lost 3 bases to trimming and J lost 7 bases, with 4 bases between them. The CDR3 is made up of 12 amino acids. The germline CDR1 and CDR2 sequences are ENHRY and SYGVKD. The CDR3 coding sequence is TGTGCCATCAGTGACAGAAATTCACCCCTCCACTTT. Protein sequence: CAISDRNSPLHF.

The genes are TRBV4-2 and TRBJ1-2, with D maybe TRBD1 (6 bases). Germline assignment: CDR1 LGHNA and CDR2 YNFKEQ. The ends were cut back, 2 bases at V and 1 base at J, with 11 bases in the middle. CDR3 length: 15 amino acids. This CDR3 is CASSQLGQNNYGYTF. The CDR3 DNA reads as TGTGCCAGCAGCCAACTCGGACAGAATAACTATGGCTACACCTTC.

The chain carries TRBV5-4 and TRBJ1-5; D is unclear. Germline V CDR1 and CDR2: SGHNT, YYREEE (reference sequence). The CDR3 is 13 amino acids. V was clipped by 0 bases and J by 5 bases, with 6 bases between them. The CDR3 region has the DNA TGTGCCAGCAGCTTGGGAGTCGATCAGCCCCAGCATTTT. Its protein product is CASSLGVDQPQHF.

This clone appeared a single time. This chain links TRBV18 with TRBJ1-1; tentative D call: TRBD1 (5 bases). This CDR3 has 13 amino acids. Trimming cost V 7 bases and J 1 base, with 10 bases left between them. The germline V gene has CDR1 KGHSH and CDR2 LQKENI. CDR3 DNA sequence: TGTGCCAGCTTAGGGACTTGGAACACTGAAGCTTTCTTT. This sequence encodes CASLGTWNTEAFF.

This clone was picked up one time. The V call is TRBV5-1, the J call TRBJ1-3, with 9 bases matching TRBD1. Per the germline V gene, CDR1 is SGHRS and CDR2 is YFSETQ. This CDR3 spans 17 amino acids. Unmatched junction bases numbered 10, after V lost 4 bases and J lost 2 bases. CDR3 sequence (DNA): TGCGCCAGCAGCGGTGGGACCTGGGACAGGGCTGGAAACACCATATATTTT. Translating gives CASSGGTWDRAGNTIYF.

V is TRBV2 and J is TRBJ2-5; D is ambiguous. V was pared by 5 bases and J by 2 bases, with 9 bases between. The CDR3 length is 13 residues. Germline assignment: CDR1 SNHLY and CDR2 FYNNEI. The chain's CDR3 is CASSRALQETQYF. The CDR3 DNA reads as TGTGCCAGCAGTCGCGCTTTACAAGAGACCCAGTACTTC.

The genes are TRBV5-5 and TRBJ2-5; 8 nucleotides match TRBD2. CDR1 is SGHKS and CDR2 is YYEKEE in the germline V gene (reference sequence). This CDR3 contains 16 residues. J gave up 4 bases and V 4 bases, and 12 bases lay outside the gene matches. CDR3 nucleotides: TGTGCCAGCAGCCAAGGACTAGCACACTATGTAGAGACCCAGTACTTC. Protein sequence: CASSQGLAHYVETQYF.

This rearrangement joins TRBV5-1 to TRBJ2-5; no clear D. CDR3 length: 15 amino acids. Germline CDR1 reads SGHRS; CDR2 reads YFSETQ. V was clipped by 0 bases and J by 2 bases, with 11 bases between them. The CDR3 DNA reads TGCGCCAGCAGCTTGGGGTCTGCAACACAAGAGACCCAGTACTTC. This codes for CASSLGSATQETQYF.

The V gene is TRBV25-1, the J gene TRBJ2-1; 11 bases align to TRBD2. The CDR3 spans 15 residues. The J segment lost 7 bases and the V segment lost 6 bases, leaving 8 bases of the junction unmatched. Germline CDR1 MGHDK, CDR2 SYGVNS. CDR3 sequence: CASRLAGGPENEQFF. DNA of the CDR3: TGTGCCAGCAGGTTAGCGGGGGGGCCTGAAAATGAGCAGTTCTTC.

The CDR3 DNA is TGCGCCAGCACATCCCTAGCGGGAGGGCCTGGGGACACCGGGGAGCTGTTTTTT. Its translation is CASTSLAGGPGDTGELFF. The V gene is TRBV10-2, the J gene TRBJ2-2, with TRBD2 matching over 12 bases. V shed 7 bases and J 3 bases; nucleotides not matched to a gene: 12. Germline lookup yields CDR1 WSHSY and CDR2 SAAADI. CDR3 length: 18 residues.